This T cell receptor (beta chain) stems from a study of human T cells and chemical hapten exposure listed by TCRdb under 2021. Regarding the study in general: For sensitization, 2% DPC in acetone was applied to an approximately 2 cm by approximately 2 cm area of upper inner arm skin. For every blood RNA sample, sequencing covered both the TCR alpha and TCR beta chains. Peripheral blood TCR repertoire changes were tracked in vivo in alopecia patients during primary and secondary sensitization to the hapten diphenylcyclopropenone (DPC). Blood was sampled from patients pre-sensitization (week 0) and at 2, 6 and about 24 weeks after DPC sensitization. Patch testing was performed on the upper back with Finn chambers containing 0.01% DPC, and the patch tests were scored after 6 days according to International Contact Dermatitis Research Group standards. Some 29 alopecia patients gave blood for TCR sequencing at one to four time points (pre-sensitization, 2, 6 and 24 weeks). Libraries were pooled for sequencing, and per-sample TCR yields varied mainly because of small differences in library volumes within the pool. The patient cohort, mostly female, included alopecia areata with under or over 50% scalp involvement, alopecia totalis and alopecia universalis. Weekly therapeutic DPC doses were additionally applied to the scalp of patients throughout the roughly 25-week study period.

The germline V gene specifies SQVTM as CDR1 and ANQGSEA as CDR2. V and J lose 6 bases and 8 bases, and a span of 15 bases separates them. The CDR3 holds 12 amino acids from the cysteine to the phenylalanine. Just CDR3 DNA is preserved here, 36 bases in frame from base 1. Points on this clonotype: Its antigen remains undetermined. Nothing much larger sits one base from this clone, and base qualities are not available.

Summary of the overall study and its limitations: After repeated subsampling, changes were observed in the strength of the expansion versus patch-test correlation and in the threshold at which the correlation became significant. All patients had alopecia, a presumed autoimmune disease, so their immune response might differ from that of healthy individuals. The number of PT1 expanded TCRs positively correlated with patch test score, significant at thresholds 8, 16 and 32 but not 4. Significantly more large CDR3 similarity clusters were formed by expanded TCRs than by pre-sensitization or healthy control sets, consistent with antigen-driven responses. No change with DPC sensitization was found in the number of TCRs above 1 in 1000 frequency, and no evidence of global repertoire structure alterations was found.

The library was generated by RACE. The sample was run on a NextSeq 500. During library preparation, unique molecular identifiers were attached to individual cDNA molecules so that TCRs could be counted quantitatively and reproducibly. In the source study's methods: The median number of TCRs per sample was around 100,000, ranging from about 20,000 to 690,600. V, J and CDR3 annotation of the TCR reads was carried out using the Decombinator software suite. For the PS versus PT1 abundance plots, all samples were subsampled to the same number of TCRs (28,000). Expanded TCRs were defined as absent before sensitization and observed at least eight times at the 2-week time point. TCRdb reanalyzed the raw reads on its own, using fastp at Q25 for trimming and MiXCR for clone calling, and kept in-frame beta chains. All rows with the same CDR3 protein become a single entry with the most common DNA and genes. The V and J calls come from TCRdb's annotation, not from the publication. This sample is represented by roughly 39,000 distinct CDR3 sequences; 12% of them were singletons. Jointly, the top ten make up 2% to 2.5% of the sample.

The meaning of the sample's time point label: patch test 3, about 24 weeks after DPC sensitization. In the paper's terms, the treatment or condition label means: therapeutic diphenylcyclopropenone sensitization with weekly scalp DPC. Total RNA was extracted from unfractionated whole blood that had been collected in Tempus Blood RNA tubes. At every patch-test visit, the blood draw took place before the patch test was put on. To be eligible, patients had to be aged 18 to 70, diagnosed with alopecia and judged suitable for DPC therapy, while pregnant patients were excluded. The starting material was whole blood, obtained in connection with sensitization to the hapten diphenylcyclopropenone (DPC). This receptor was identified in a woman between 35 and 50 years old with alopecia areata. Some clones in this sample may be carry-over from other donors' samples. The chain is made from TRBV29-1 and TRBJ2-3; perhaps TRBD2 is the D gene, with 6 bases matching. The CDR3 here reads CSVRLDRATQYF. Here is the DNA: TGCAGCGTGAGACTAGACCGGGCTACGCAGTATTTT.